This section outlines one T cell receptor beta chain sequence together with its context. It was within 2 weeks before study entry that exposed participants met a COVID-19 case. This record belongs to a study of blood T cell repertoires in COVID-19. Produced via immunoSEQ multiplex PCR; TCRdb's table is partial and in-frame only. The sample has some 150,000 clones; about 83% are singletons. The CDR3 spans 13 residues. Germline V lookup: CDR1 SGHTA, CDR2 FQGNSA. The ends were cut back, 5 bases at V and 2 bases at J, with 7 bases in the middle. The chain links TRBV7-2 to TRBJ1-5; D not resolved. The specimen sequenced was PBMCs or T cells enriched from blood (not recorded which). The clonotype was recovered from a woman in her forties or fifties who had been exposed to COVID-19. The CDR3 protein is CASSIRGNQPQHF. The CDR3 region has the DNA TGTGCCAGCAGCATACGGGGCAATCAGCCCCAGCATTTT.